This TCR beta chain derives from a study of cytomegalovirus exposure and HLA in healthy donors. The PCR ran on 60 Vbeta and 13 Jbeta primers. Clones were sequenced by immunoSEQ multiplex PCR, and TCRdb holds only the in-frame ones, with some missing. The sample consists of about 130,000 clones, 80% of them appearing once. This clone was found once. Here the CDR3 omits its conserved ending phenylalanine or tryptophan, so a read error is the likely source. Because the CDR3's place on the DNA is in doubt, the DNA is left out and the CDR3 is given as listed by TCRdb. The specimen was PBMCs. This clonotype was sampled from a man aged 30 to 45 in good health and CMV-seronegative.

Here the CDR3 reads CASSEPYTMV. The chain is built from TRBV6-1 and TRBJ1-1; no check of the table's D call, TRBD1, against the DNA was made. Germline V gene data show CDR1 as MNHNS and CDR2 as SASEGT. The CDR3 totals 10 residues, both ends included.